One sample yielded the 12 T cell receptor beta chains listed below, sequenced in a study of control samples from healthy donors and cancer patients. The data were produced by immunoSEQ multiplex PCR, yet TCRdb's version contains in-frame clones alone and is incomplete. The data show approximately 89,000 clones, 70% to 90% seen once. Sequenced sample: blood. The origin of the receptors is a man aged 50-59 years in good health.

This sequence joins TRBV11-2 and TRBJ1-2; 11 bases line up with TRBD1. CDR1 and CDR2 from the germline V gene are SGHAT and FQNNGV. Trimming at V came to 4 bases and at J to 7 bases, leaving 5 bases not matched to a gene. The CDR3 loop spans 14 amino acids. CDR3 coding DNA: TGTGCCAGCAGCTGGACAGGGGGCGCCTTTGGCTACACCTTC. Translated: CASSWTGGAFGYTF.

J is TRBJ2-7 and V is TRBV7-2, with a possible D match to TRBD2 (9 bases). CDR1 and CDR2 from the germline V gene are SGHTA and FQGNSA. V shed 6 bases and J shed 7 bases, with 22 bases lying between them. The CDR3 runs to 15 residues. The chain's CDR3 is CASSQGAGGAGEQYF. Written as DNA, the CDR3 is TGTGCCAGCAGTCAGGGGGCGGGAGGGGCCGGGGAGCAGTACTTC.

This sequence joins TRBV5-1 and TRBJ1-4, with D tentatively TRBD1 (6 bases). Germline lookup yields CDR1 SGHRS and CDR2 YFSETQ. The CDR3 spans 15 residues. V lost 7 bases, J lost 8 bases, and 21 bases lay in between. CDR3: CASQRRGGQGEKLFF. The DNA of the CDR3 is TGCGCCAGCCAGCGTCGGGGGGGCCAAGGGGAAAAACTGTTTTTT.

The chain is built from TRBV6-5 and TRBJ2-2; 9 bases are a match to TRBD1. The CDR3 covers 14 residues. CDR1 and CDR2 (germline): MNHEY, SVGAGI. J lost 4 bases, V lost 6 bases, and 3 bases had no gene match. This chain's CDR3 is CASRSQGATGELFF. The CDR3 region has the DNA TGTGCCAGCAGGTCACAGGGGGCCACCGGGGAGCTGTTTTTT.

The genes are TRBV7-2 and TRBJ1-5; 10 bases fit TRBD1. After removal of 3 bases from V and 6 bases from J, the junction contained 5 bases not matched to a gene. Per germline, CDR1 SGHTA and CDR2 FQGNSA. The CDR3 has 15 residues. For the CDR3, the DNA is TGTGCCAGCAGCTTCGGGACAGGGGTGGTTCAGCCCCAGCATTTT. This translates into CASSFGTGVVQPQHF.

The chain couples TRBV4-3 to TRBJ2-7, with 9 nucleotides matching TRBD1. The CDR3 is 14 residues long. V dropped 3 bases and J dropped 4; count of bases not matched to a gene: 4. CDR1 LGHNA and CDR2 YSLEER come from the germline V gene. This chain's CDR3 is CASSQATGGYEQYF. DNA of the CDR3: TGCGCCAGCAGCCAGGCGACAGGGGGATACGAGCAGTACTTC.

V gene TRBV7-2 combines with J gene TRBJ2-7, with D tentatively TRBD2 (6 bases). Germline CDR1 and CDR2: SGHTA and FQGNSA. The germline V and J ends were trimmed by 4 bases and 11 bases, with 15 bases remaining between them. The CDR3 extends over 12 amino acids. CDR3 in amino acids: CASSSSGGIKYF. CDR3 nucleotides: TGTGCCAGCAGCTCCAGTGGCGGGATTAAGTACTTC.

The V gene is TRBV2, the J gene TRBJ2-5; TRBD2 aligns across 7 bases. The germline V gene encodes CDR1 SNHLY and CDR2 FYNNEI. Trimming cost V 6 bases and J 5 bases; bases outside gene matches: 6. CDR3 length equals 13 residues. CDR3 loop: CASSRTRRETQYF. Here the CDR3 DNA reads TGTGCCAGCAGCAGGACTAGGAGGGAGACCCAGTACTTC.

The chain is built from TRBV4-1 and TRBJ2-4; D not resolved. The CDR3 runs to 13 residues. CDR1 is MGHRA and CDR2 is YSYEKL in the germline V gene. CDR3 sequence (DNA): TGCGCGTCATCATCCGAAACCAAAAACATTCAGTACTTC. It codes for CASSSETKNIQYF.

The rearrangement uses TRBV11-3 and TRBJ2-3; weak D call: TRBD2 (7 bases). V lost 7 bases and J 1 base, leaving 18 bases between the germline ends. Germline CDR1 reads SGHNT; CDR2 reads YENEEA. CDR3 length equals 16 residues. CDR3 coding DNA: TGTGCCAGCACCAGTAGGGGGAGGGTGGGCACAGATACGCAGTATTTT. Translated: CASTSRGRVGTDTQYF.

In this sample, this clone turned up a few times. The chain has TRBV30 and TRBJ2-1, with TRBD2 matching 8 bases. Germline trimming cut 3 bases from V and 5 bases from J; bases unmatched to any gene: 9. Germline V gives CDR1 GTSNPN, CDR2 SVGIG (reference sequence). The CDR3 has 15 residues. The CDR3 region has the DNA TGTGCCTGGAGCGACGGGACTAGATTTGACAATGAGCAGTTCTTC. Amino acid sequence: CAWSDGTRFDNEQFF.

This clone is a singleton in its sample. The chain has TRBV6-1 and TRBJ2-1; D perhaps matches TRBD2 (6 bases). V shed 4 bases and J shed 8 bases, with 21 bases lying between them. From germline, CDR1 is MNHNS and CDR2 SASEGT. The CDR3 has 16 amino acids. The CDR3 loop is CASSGGTSLPSDEQFF. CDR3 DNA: TGTGCCAGCAGTGGAGGGACTTCCCTCCCGTCCGATGAGCAGTTCTTC.